This TCR beta chain derives from a study of T cells in Graves' hyperthyroidism and ophthalmopathy. Amplification of TCR beta CDR3 regions was performed using RNA transcripts as template. During a first-round RT-PCR of the TCR CDR3, the HTBI primer set was used. TCRdb re-called the multiplex PCR reads with MiXCR, one entry per CDR3 protein. Among some 570,000 distinct CDR3 sequences, 12% to 15% were seen once, and the ten largest hold 7% to 9%. The study included ophthalmopathy patients with Clinical Activity Score at least 3, NOSPECS grade at least 4 and duration under 3 months. Uncontrolled infection, other autoimmune disease, pregnancy or lactation disqualified patients from enrolment. Each diagnosis was grounded in clinical symptoms, serum thyroxine and TRAb, thyroid ultrasound, and orbital computed tomography. This clonotype was recorded many times. Its target is not known. Germline CDR1 and CDR2: MDHEN and SYDVKM. Trimming removed 6 bases from V and 11 bases from J; junction bases left unmatched: 11. The CDR3 has 14 residues.

Notes on the study in general: Model output signaled ophthalmopathy a median about seven months ahead of onset.

The TCR sequence derives from a young woman with Graves' ophthalmopathy. V gene TRBV28 combines with J gene TRBJ1-1; 11 bases are a match to TRBD1. What was sequenced was blood. CDR3 protein: CASSRLRDRGKAFF. Written as DNA, the CDR3 is TGTGCCAGCAGCCGACTCCGGGACAGGGGGAAGGCTTTCTTT.